One and the same sample provided the 31 T cell receptor beta chains below, sequenced in a study of T cell changes during pregnancy in multiple sclerosis (dated by TCRdb to between 2019 and 2020). Libraries were built with the immunoSEQ multiplex PCR assay. TCRdb carries this immuneACCESS record with in-frame sequences only. Its versions omit some clonotypes, under half of them owing to an unresolved V gene in the studies checked, with the rest unexplained. The sample data list approximately 130,000 clones, and 90% to 96% of these were observed just once. The leading ten clones occupy about 0.42% of the sample. The starting material was peripheral blood, obtained after pregnancy. The receptor set was obtained from a female donor with multiple sclerosis, enrolled in a pregnancy study.

The V and J genes are TRBV27 and TRBJ2-7; TRBD2 matches at 10 bases. V was pared by 4 bases and J by 6 bases, with 6 bases of the junction left unmatched. CDR3 length: 14 amino acids. Germline V gives CDR1 MNHEY, CDR2 SMNVEV (reference sequence). DNA for the CDR3: TGTGCCAGCAGTTCCCTAGCGGGAGAGCGCGAGCAGTACTTC. The encoded protein is CASSSLAGEREQYF.

The chain couples TRBV15 to TRBJ2-1; maybe TRBD2 (6 bases). This CDR3 region has 16 residues. Looked up from germline, CDR1 is LNHNV and CDR2 is YYDKDF (reference sequence). V was trimmed by 0 bases and J by 5 bases, leaving 14 bases between them. The CDR3 is CATSRDLRSGNNEQFF. CDR3 coding DNA: TGTGCCACCAGCAGAGATCTCCGTAGCGGAAACAATGAGCAGTTCTTC.

The V gene is TRBV7-9, the J gene TRBJ2-1; weak D call: TRBD2 (5 bases). V was cut by 8 bases and J by 8 bases, with 13 bases left in between. CDR3 length equals 12 residues. Germline CDR1 and CDR2: SEHNR and FQNEAQ (reference sequence). The CDR3 nucleotides are TGTGCCAGCCGAGGGATAGGTGATGAGCAGTTCTTC. It is translated as CASRGIGDEQFF.

The chain uses TRBV19 and TRBJ2-7, with 9 nucleotides matching TRBD1. CDR3 size: 14 residues. Germline V gene data show CDR1 as LNHDA and CDR2 as SQIVND (reference sequence). The J segment lost 5 bases and the V segment lost 6 bases, leaving 8 bases of the junction unmatched. Here the CDR3 reads CASRPGQGFHEQYF. For the CDR3, the DNA is TGTGCCAGTAGACCGGGACAGGGATTTCACGAGCAGTACTTC.

The rearrangement joins TRBV15 to TRBJ1-5; D is ambiguous. Trimming left V 1 base short and J 6 bases short, with 7 bases between. The CDR3 length is 13 residues. Germline-derived CDR1 and CDR2 are LNHNV and YYDKDF (reference sequence). This chain's CDR3 is CATSRVGGQPQHF. The CDR3 nucleotides are TGTGCCACCAGCAGAGTAGGCGGTCAGCCCCAGCATTTT.

The chain links TRBV19 to TRBJ2-2, with TRBD2 identical over 8 bases. The CDR3 consists of 14 residues. V lost 3 bases, J lost 6 bases, and 3 bases stayed unmatched. Germline lookup yields CDR1 LNHDA and CDR2 SQIVND (reference sequence). CDR3 nucleotides: TGTGCCAGTAGTATTAGCGGGATCCCCGGGGAGCTGTTTTTT. Its protein product is CASSISGIPGELFF.

The genes are TRBV7-3 and TRBJ2-2; 8 nucleotides line up with TRBD2. The junction had 5 bases not matched to a gene; V was cut back by 5 bases and J by 0 bases. The CDR3 runs 16 residues. CDR1 and CDR2 from the germline V gene are SGHTA and FQGTGA. CDR3: CASSQSGRANTGELFF. CDR3 coding DNA: TGTGCCAGCAGCCAAAGCGGGAGAGCGAACACCGGGGAGCTGTTTTTT.

This chain links TRBV28 with TRBJ2-7; TRBD2 matches 11 bases. The V and J ends lost 5 bases and 3 bases, in that order; junction bases with no gene match: 6. Germline values: CDR1 MDHEN, CDR2 SYDVKM. CDR3 length: 15 residues. Here the CDR3 DNA reads TGTGCCAGCAGTCAGAGACTAGCGGGAAACTACGAGCAGTACTTC. It encodes CASSQRLAGNYEQYF.

This chain connects TRBV7-9 to TRBJ1-2; D is unresolved. The V gene's germline CDR1 is SEHNR and CDR2 FQNEAQ (reference sequence). The length of the CDR3 is 16 residues. V was clipped by 4 bases and J by 3 bases, with 18 bases between them. The CDR3 is CASSSNEDINDYGYTF. Written as DNA, the CDR3 is TGTGCCAGCAGCTCTAATGAAGATATCAACGACTATGGCTACACCTTC.

The rearrangement links TRBV25-1 to TRBJ2-5; 10 nucleotides agree with TRBD2. CDR1 and CDR2 from the germline V gene are MGHDK and SYGVNS. V lost 4 bases to trimming and J lost 5 bases; unmatched junction nucleotides: 7. This CDR3 is built from 15 residues. The CDR3 nucleotides read TGTGCCAGCAGTGGGCTAGCGGGGGCCGGCGAGACCCAGTACTTC. It yields the protein CASSGLAGAGETQYF.

The chain links TRBV6-4 to TRBJ2-1; D possibly corresponds to TRBD2 (6 bases). V dropped 3 bases and J dropped 3 bases, with 15 bases sitting between them. Germline V gene sequence: CDR1 MRHNA, CDR2 SNTAGT. This CDR3 region has 16 residues. The CDR3 DNA follows: TGTGCCAGCAGTGAATACCGGGACTCGAGCTACAATGAGCAGTTCTTC. Its protein product is CASSEYRDSSYNEQFF.

The genes are TRBV19 and TRBJ1-1; D might be TRBD1 (6 bases). Germline CDR1 is LNHDA and CDR2 is SQIVND (reference sequence). V lost 4 bases and J 3 bases, leaving 12 bases between the germline ends. This CDR3 region has 14 residues. CDR3 protein: CASSSTGFHTEAFF. As DNA, the CDR3 is TGTGCCAGTAGTAGTACAGGGTTTCACACTGAAGCTTTCTTT. The full variable domain, its missing parts supplied by reference TRBV19 and TRBJ1-1, is DGGITQSPKYLFRKEGQNVTLSCEQNLNHDAMYWYRQDPGQGLRLIYYSQIVNDFQKGDIAEGYSVSREKKESFPLTVTSAQKNPTAFYLCASSSTGFHTEAFFGQGTRLTVV.

Here the CDR3 DNA reads TGTGCCAGCACCCCTGGGGCGGGAGAGGTGGAGACCCAGTACTTC. It yields the protein CASTPGAGEVETQYF. This sequence joins TRBV6-5 and TRBJ2-5, with TRBD2 identical over 7 bases. The germline gives CDR1 MNHEY, CDR2 SVGAGI. This CDR3 region has 15 residues. J lost 5 bases, V lost 7 bases, and 13 bases had no gene match.

This clone was counted a single time. The chain combines TRBV19 with TRBJ1-1; TRBD1 matches 10 bases. Germline CDR1 and CDR2: LNHDA and SQIVND (reference sequence). V lost 9 bases to trimming and J lost 2 bases; unmatched junction nucleotides: 3. The CDR3 consists of 13 residues. Here the CDR3 reads CASRQGANTEAFF. CDR3 bases: TGTGCCAGCCGACAGGGGGCAAACACTGAAGCTTTCTTT. Using reference TRBV19 and TRBJ1-1 for the parts outside the CDR3, the full variable domain is DGGITQSPKYLFRKEGQNVTLSCEQNLNHDAMYWYRQDPGQGLRLIYYSQIVNDFQKGDIAEGYSVSREKKESFPLTVTSAQKNPTAFYLCASRQGANTEAFFGQGTRLTVV.

This chain joins TRBV7-2 and TRBJ2-5; 13 bases match TRBD2. The length of the CDR3 is 19 residues. CDR1 is SGHTA, CDR2 FQGNSA, per germline. The V and J ends lost 1 base and 4 bases, in that order; junction bases with no gene match: 12. Here the CDR3 DNA reads TGTGCCAGCAGCTTAGTGGAGCACGGACTAGCGGGAGTCTCAGAGACCCAGTACTTC. Amino acids: CASSLVEHGLAGVSETQYF.

The CDR3 spells CASSSDRDTHEQYF. The CDR3 region has the DNA TGTGCCAGCAGCAGTGACCGGGACACCCACGAGCAGTACTTC. The rearrangement uses TRBV11-3 and TRBJ2-7, with TRBD1 as a possible D gene (6 bases). The germline V gene has CDR1 SGHNT and CDR2 YENEEA. The CDR3 spans 14 residues. The V and J ends lost 5 bases and 5 bases respectively, with 16 bases between them.

The V and J genes are TRBV23-1 and TRBJ2-3, with 7 bases fitting TRBD1. TRBV23-1 is noted as an ORF with a role that remains uncertain. J gave up 3 bases and V 7 bases, and 4 bases lay outside the gene matches. The CDR3 spans 13 residues. The CDR3 protein is CASNIQGTDTQYF. The CDR3 DNA reads as TGCGCCAGCAACATACAGGGGACAGATACGCAGTATTTT.

Written as DNA, the CDR3 is TGCGCCAGCAGCTTGGCCTGGACAGGGCCTGGAAACACCATATATTTT. The encoded protein is CASSLAWTGPGNTIYF. The chain joins TRBV5-1 to TRBJ1-3, with 8 positions matching TRBD1. The V gene end was trimmed by 0 bases and the J gene end by 2 bases; junction bases not matched to a gene: 4. Germline V gene lookup returns CDR1 SGHRS and CDR2 YFSETQ. The length of the CDR3 is 16 residues.

This clone was recorded once. The chain carries TRBV5-4 and TRBJ2-7; D uncertain. The V and J ends lost 2 bases and 0 bases respectively, with 6 bases between them. The CDR3 is 13 amino acids. The germline CDR1 and CDR2 sequences are SGHNT and YYREEE (reference sequence). CDR3 bases: TGTGCCAGCAGCTTAGGAGTCTCCTACGAGCAGTACTTC. Translated: CASSLGVSYEQYF.

A single count supports this clone. The chain's CDR3 is CASSLTPGGRTEAFF. CDR3 sequence (DNA): TGTGCCAGCAGCTTAACCCCAGGGGGCCGAACTGAAGCTTTCTTT. The V and J genes are TRBV7-8 and TRBJ1-1, with 8 bases aligning to TRBD1. CDR3 length: 15 residues. Trimming cost V 2 bases and J 5 bases; bases outside gene matches: 7. CDR1 and CDR2 from the germline V gene are SGHVS and FQNEAQ.

The chain is built from TRBV18 and TRBJ2-5; D call uncertain. CDR3 length equals 14 residues. The V gene's germline CDR1 is KGHSH and CDR2 LQKENI. Trimming took 3 bases from V and 0 from J, leaving 8 bases between them. The CDR3, as DNA: TGTGCCAGCTCACCGCGGAGAGACCAAGAGACCCAGTACTTC. Protein: CASSPRRDQETQYF. Drawing the rest from reference TRBV18 and TRBJ2-5, the complete variable domain is NAGVMQNPRHLVRRRGQEARLRCSPMKGHSHVYWYRQLPEEGLKFMVYLQKENIIDESGMPKERFSAEFPKEGPSILRIQQVVRGDSAAYFCASSPRRDQETQYFGPGTRLLVL.

The chain is built from TRBV6-1 and TRBJ2-5; TRBD2 matches 10 bases. Germline loops: CDR1 MNHNS, CDR2 SASEGT. CDR3 length: 14 amino acids. The J segment lost 2 bases and the V segment lost 6 bases, leaving 3 bases of the junction unmatched. The CDR3 DNA is TGTGCCAGCAGGGAGCGGGAGGGACAAGAGACCCAGTACTTC. Translation gives CASREREGQETQYF.

V and J are TRBV7-2 and TRBJ2-1; TRBD1 might be the D (6 bases). Trimming took 4 bases from V and 6 from J, leaving 13 bases between them. The length of the CDR3 is 14 residues. In germline, CDR1 is SGHTA, CDR2 FQGNSA. The CDR3 loop is CASSSVTGPNEQFF. The CDR3 nucleotides read TGTGCCAGCAGCTCCGTGACAGGCCCCAATGAGCAGTTCTTC.

The chain is built from TRBV30 and TRBJ2-7; maybe TRBD2 (6 bases). Trimming took off 0 bases at V and 2 bases at J, with 11 bases between the two ends. This CDR3 region has 14 residues. CDR1 and CDR2 from the germline V gene are GTSNPN and SVGIG (reference sequence). Here the CDR3 reads CAWSVSEGAYEQYF. CDR3 sequence (DNA): TGTGCCTGGAGTGTATCGGAGGGAGCCTACGAGCAGTACTTC.

The CDR3 reads CASSSRVYNEQFF. The CDR3 DNA reads as TGCGCCAGCAGCTCCAGGGTCTACAATGAGCAGTTCTTC. The rearrangement joins TRBV4-1 to TRBJ2-1, with D perhaps matching TRBD1 (5 bases). V was pared by 5 bases and J by 3 bases, with 8 bases between. The CDR3 sequence is 13 residues long. CDR1 is MGHRA and CDR2 is YSYEKL in the germline V gene.

V gene TRBV25-1 combines with J gene TRBJ1-1, with unresolved D. CDR3 length: 13 amino acids. Trimming pared 6 bases from V and 0 bases from J, leaving 8 bases between. The germline V gene encodes CDR1 MGHDK and CDR2 SYGVNS. The CDR3 loop is CASRADMNTEAFF. The CDR3 coding sequence is TGTGCCAGCAGAGCAGACATGAACACTGAAGCTTTCTTT. Full variable domain (outside the CDR3, taken from reference TRBV25-1 and TRBJ1-1): EADIYQTPRYLVIGTGKKITLECSQTMGHDKMYWYQQDPGMELHLIHYSYGVNSTEKGDLSSESTVSRIRTEHFPLTLESARPSHTSQYLCASRADMNTEAFFGQGTRLTVV.

The table lists this clone with a count of one. The rearrangement links TRBV19 to TRBJ1-4; 11 bases agree with TRBD1. The CDR3 length is 14 residues. With V trimmed by 4 bases and J by 8 bases, 3 bases remained unmatched. Germline CDR1 is LNHDA and CDR2 is SQIVND (reference sequence). The CDR3 DNA reads as TGTGCCAGTAGTACTGGGACAGGGGGAGAAAAACTGTTTTTT. It specifies CASSTGTGGEKLFF.

This chain joins TRBV29-1 and TRBJ2-2; 8 bases map to TRBD1. The V and J ends lost 7 bases and 6 bases, in that order; junction bases with no gene match: 4. This CDR3 has 12 amino acids. Germline CDR1 is SQVTM and CDR2 is ANQGSEA. The CDR3 is CSGETGAGELFF. The DNA of the CDR3 is TGCAGCGGCGAGACAGGGGCCGGGGAGCTGTTTTTT.

This clone was found once. V gene TRBV28 combines with J gene TRBJ2-1; tentative D call: TRBD2 (6 bases). Germline loops: CDR1 MDHEN, CDR2 SYDVKM. The CDR3 covers 13 residues. V lost 6 bases and J lost 4, with 10 bases in between. The CDR3 sequence: CASSSGGYNEQFF. The DNA for the CDR3 is TGTGCCAGCAGCTCCGGAGGGTACAATGAGCAGTTCTTC.

The chain is built from TRBV28 and TRBJ2-1; TRBD2 might be the D (6 bases). V lost 3 bases to trimming and J lost 1 base, with 22 bases between them. CDR3 length: 19 residues. The germline gives CDR1 MDHEN, CDR2 SYDVKM. CDR3 loop: CASSFVLGTPSGSYNEQFF. The CDR3 DNA reads TGTGCCAGCAGTTTTGTTCTAGGGACTCCCTCCGGGTCCTACAATGAGCAGTTCTTC.

The J gene is TRBJ2-4, the V gene TRBV6-4, with a tentative D call TRBD1 (6 bases). Trimming left V 8 bases short and J 9 bases short, with 17 bases between. This CDR3 has 13 amino acids. Germline values: CDR1 MRHNA, CDR2 SNTAGT. CDR3 loop: CASRGQGIPIQYF. CDR3 in DNA: TGTGCCAGCCGAGGGCAGGGGATTCCCATTCAGTACTTC.